These 6 T cell receptor beta chains were sequenced from one sample in a study of blood T cells in healthy people across ages. Through a sample-barcoded 5' primer and a J-beta primer mix, a second PCR was run for roughly 6 to 12 cycles. In TCRdb, the 5' RACE reads were re-called with MiXCR into one record per CDR3 protein. The sample records around 1,900,000 distinct CDR3 sequences, roughly two fifths being singletons. Sequenced sample: blood. These receptors originate from a human donor in good health.

The chain employs TRBV5-1 and TRBJ1-2; D gene uncertain. The V end lost 7 bases, the J end lost 4 bases, and 11 bases lay between the germline ends. The CDR3 extends over 12 amino acids. In germline, CDR1 is SGHRS, CDR2 YFSETQ. CDR3 coding DNA: TGCGCCAGCGCGGACCAAGGCTATGGCTACACCTTC. Its protein product is CASADQGYGYTF.

The chain combines TRBV28 with TRBJ2-5; a weak D match, TRBD2 (6 bases). Trimming took off 3 bases at V and 5 bases at J, with 16 bases between the two ends. CDR3 length: 15 residues. Germline V gives CDR1 MDHEN, CDR2 SYDVKM. CDR3 DNA sequence: TGTGCCAGCAGTTTTTCCGGGGGAGACTTCGAGACCCAGTACTTC. Translating gives CASSFSGGDFETQYF. Combining the CDR3 with reference TRBV28 and TRBJ2-5 gives the whole variable domain DVKVTQSSRYLVKRTGEKVFLECVQDMDHENMFWYRQDPGLGLRLIYFSYDVKMKEKGDIPEGYSVSREKKERFSLILESASTNQTSMYLCASSFSGGDFETQYFGPGTRLLVL.

The chain is built from TRBV7-9 and TRBJ2-1; unclear D gene. The V end was cut by 1 base, the J end by 8 bases, with 12 bases between. In germline, CDR1 is SEHNR, CDR2 FQNEAQ (reference sequence). The CDR3 sequence is 14 residues long. CDR3 nucleotide sequence: TGTGCCAGCAGCTTAGACTCCGGGTCGTATGAGCAGTTCTTC. Protein product: CASSLDSGSYEQFF.

This sequence joins TRBV2 and TRBJ2-7, with D unclear. This CDR3 is built from 12 residues. Trimming removed 6 bases at V and 3 bases at J, with 9 bases between. The germline V gene encodes CDR1 SNHLY and CDR2 FYNNEI. CDR3 coding DNA: TGTGCCAGCAGCGAAAACGACTACGAGCAGTACTTC. Translated, it gives CASSENDYEQYF.

The rearrangement joins TRBV28 to TRBJ1-6; 9 nucleotides agree with TRBD1. The CDR3 loop spans 17 amino acids. V lost 4 bases to trimming and J lost 8 bases; unmatched junction nucleotides: 12. Germline CDR1 and CDR2: MDHEN and SYDVKM. The CDR3: CASSSQSRDRVDSPLHF. The CDR3 DNA reads as TGTGCCAGCAGTTCTCAATCTAGGGACAGGGTTGATTCACCCCTCCACTTT.

This clonotype came up many times. V is TRBV12-3 or TRBV12-4 and J is TRBJ1-6; 8 nucleotides align to TRBD1. J gave up 6 bases and V 8 bases, and 6 bases lay outside the gene matches. The CDR3 extends over 14 amino acids. The CDR3 DNA sequence: TGTGCCAGCTCTCTCGACAGGGGTAATTCACCCCTCCACTTT. Its protein is CASSLDRGNSPLHF.